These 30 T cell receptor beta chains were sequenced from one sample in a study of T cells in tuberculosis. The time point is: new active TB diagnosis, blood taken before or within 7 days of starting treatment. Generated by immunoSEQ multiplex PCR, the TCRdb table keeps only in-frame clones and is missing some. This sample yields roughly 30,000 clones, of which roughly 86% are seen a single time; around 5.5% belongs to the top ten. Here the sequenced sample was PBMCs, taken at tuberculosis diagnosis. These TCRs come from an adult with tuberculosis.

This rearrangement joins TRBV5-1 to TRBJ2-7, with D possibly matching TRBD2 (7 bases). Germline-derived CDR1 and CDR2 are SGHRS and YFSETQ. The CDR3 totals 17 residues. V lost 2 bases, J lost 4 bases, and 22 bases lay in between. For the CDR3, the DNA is TGCGCCAGCAGCTTCAGGGGAGTAAGACTAGCCGCATACGAGCAGTACTTC. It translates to CASSFRGVRLAAYEQYF.

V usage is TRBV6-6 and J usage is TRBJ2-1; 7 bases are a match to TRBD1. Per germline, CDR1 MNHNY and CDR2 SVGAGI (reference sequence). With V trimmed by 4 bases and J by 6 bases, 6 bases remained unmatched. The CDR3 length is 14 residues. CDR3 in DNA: TGTGCCAGCAGTTCCAGACAGGGCGGCAATGAGCAGTTCTTC. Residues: CASSSRQGGNEQFF.

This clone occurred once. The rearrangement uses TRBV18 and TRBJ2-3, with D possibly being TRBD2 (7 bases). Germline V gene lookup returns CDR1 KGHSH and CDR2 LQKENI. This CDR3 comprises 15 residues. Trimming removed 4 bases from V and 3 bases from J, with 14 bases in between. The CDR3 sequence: CASSLRGGSTDTQYF. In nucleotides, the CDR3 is TGTGCCAGCTCACTAAGGGGGGGCTCTACAGATACGCAGTATTTT.

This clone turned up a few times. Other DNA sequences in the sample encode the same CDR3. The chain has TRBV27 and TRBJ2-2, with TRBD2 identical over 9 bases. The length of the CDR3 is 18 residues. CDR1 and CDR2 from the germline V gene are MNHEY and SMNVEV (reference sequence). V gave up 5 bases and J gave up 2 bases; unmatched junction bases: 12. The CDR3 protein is CASSLRGSGGYNTGELFF. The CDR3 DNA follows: TGTGCCAGCAGTCTCCGGGGTAGCGGGGGTTACAACACCGGGGAGCTGTTTTTT.

For the CDR3, the DNA is TGTGCCAGCGGCCTAGCGGGGAGAGCCTGGCAGCAGTACTTC. As protein: CASGLAGRAWQQYF. The rearrangement joins TRBV14 to TRBJ2-7; TRBD2 aligns across 9 bases. Looked up from germline, CDR1 is SGHDN and CDR2 is FVKESK. CDR3 length: 14 amino acids. J gave up 8 bases and V 8 bases, and 13 bases lay outside the gene matches.

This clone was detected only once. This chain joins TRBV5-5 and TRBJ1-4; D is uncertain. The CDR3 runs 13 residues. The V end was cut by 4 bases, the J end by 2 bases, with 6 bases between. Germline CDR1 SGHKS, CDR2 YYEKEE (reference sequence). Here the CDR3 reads CASSSGTNEKLFF. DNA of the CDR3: TGTGCCAGCAGCAGCGGGACTAATGAAAAACTGTTTTTT. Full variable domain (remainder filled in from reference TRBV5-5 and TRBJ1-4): DAGVTQSPTHLIKTRGQQVTLRCSPISGHKSVSWYQQVLGQGPQFIFQYYEKEERGRGNFPDRFSARQFPNYSSELNVNALLLGDSALYLCASSSGTNEKLFFGSGTQLSVL.

The CDR3 protein is CASSLGLRGYEQYF. The CDR3 DNA is TGTGCCAGCAGCTTAGGGTTGCGGGGCTACGAGCAGTACTTC. The chain recombines TRBV7-2 with TRBJ2-7; D possibly corresponds to TRBD2 (6 bases). The CDR3 has 14 residues. CDR1 and CDR2 from the germline V gene are SGHTA and FQGNSA. V lost 1 base, J lost 3 bases, and 10 bases lay in between.

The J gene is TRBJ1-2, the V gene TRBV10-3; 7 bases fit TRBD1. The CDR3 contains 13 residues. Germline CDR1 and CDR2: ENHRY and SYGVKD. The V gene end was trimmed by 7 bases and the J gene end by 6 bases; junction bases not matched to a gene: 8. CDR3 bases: TGTGCCATCACCCGGGGACAGCTTGATGGCTACACCTTC. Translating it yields CAITRGQLDGYTF.

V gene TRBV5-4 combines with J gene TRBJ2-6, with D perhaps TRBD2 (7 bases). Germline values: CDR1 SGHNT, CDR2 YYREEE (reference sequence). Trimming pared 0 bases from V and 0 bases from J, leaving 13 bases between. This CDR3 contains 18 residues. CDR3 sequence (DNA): TGTGCCAGCAGCTTGGTGGGGGGGGCCCTCTCTGGGGCCAACGTCCTGACTTTC. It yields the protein CASSLVGGALSGANVLTF.

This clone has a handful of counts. Here the CDR3 DNA reads TGTGCCACCCAACCGGGACTTTTGTCCCCCCTCCACTTT. As protein: CATQPGLLSPLHF. The V call is TRBV27, the J call TRBJ1-6, with a weak D call TRBD1 (5 bases). The length of the CDR3 is 13 residues. V dropped 10 bases and J dropped 13 bases, with 20 bases sitting between them. CDR1 is MNHEY and CDR2 is SMNVEV in the germline V gene (reference sequence).

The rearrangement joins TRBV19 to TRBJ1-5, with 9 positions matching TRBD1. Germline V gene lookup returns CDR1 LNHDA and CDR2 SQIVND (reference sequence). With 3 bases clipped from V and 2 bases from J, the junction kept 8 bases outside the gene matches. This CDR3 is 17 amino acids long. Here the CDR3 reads CASSIIQGAPGNQPQHF. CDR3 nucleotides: TGTGCCAGTAGTATCATACAGGGGGCGCCCGGCAATCAGCCCCAGCATTTT.

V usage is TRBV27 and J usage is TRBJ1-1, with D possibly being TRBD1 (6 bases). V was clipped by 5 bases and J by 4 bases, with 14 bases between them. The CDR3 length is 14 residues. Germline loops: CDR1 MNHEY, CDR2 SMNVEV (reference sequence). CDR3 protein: CASSRQEPATEAFF. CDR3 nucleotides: TGTGCCAGCAGTAGACAGGAGCCGGCCACTGAAGCTTTCTTT.

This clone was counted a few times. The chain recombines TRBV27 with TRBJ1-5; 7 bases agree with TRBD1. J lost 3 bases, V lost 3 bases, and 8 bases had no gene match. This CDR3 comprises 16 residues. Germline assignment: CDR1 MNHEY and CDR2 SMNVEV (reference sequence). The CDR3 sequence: CASSLRTGGNNQPQHF. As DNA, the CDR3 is TGTGCCAGCAGTTTGCGGACAGGTGGTAACAATCAGCCCCAGCATTTT.

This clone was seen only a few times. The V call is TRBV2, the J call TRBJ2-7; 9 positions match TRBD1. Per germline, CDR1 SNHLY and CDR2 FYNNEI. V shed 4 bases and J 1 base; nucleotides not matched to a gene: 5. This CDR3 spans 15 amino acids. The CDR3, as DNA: TGTGCCAGCAGTGTCGGACAGGGGAGATCCTACGAGCAGTACTTC. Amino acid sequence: CASSVGQGRSYEQYF. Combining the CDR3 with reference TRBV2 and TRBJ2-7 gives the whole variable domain EPEVTQTPSHQVTQMGQEVILRCVPISNHLYFYWYRQILGQKVEFLVSFYNNEISEKSEIFDDQFSVERPDGSNFTLKIRSTKLEDSAMYFCASSVGQGRSYEQYFGPGTRLTVT.

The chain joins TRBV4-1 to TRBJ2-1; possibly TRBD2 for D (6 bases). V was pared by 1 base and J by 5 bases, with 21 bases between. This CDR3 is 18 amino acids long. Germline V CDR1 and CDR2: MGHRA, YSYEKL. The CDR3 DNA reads TGCGCCAGCAGCCAAGTCGGGGGAACGGGAGTCTTCCACAATGAGCAGTTCTTC. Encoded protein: CASSQVGGTGVFHNEQFF.

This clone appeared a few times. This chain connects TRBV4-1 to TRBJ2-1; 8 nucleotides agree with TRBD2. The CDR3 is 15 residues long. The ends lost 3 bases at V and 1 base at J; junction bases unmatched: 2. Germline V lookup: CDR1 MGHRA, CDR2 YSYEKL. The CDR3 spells CASSQAGGSYNEQFF. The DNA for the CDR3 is TGCGCCAGCAGCCAGGCGGGGGGATCCTACAATGAGCAGTTCTTC.

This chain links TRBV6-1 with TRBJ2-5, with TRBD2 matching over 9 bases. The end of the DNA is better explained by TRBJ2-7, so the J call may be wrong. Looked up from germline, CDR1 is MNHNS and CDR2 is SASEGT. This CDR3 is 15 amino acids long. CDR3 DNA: TGTGCCAGCAGTGATGGGCTAGCGGGGTCCTACGAGCAGTACTTC. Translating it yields CASSDGLAGSYEQYF.

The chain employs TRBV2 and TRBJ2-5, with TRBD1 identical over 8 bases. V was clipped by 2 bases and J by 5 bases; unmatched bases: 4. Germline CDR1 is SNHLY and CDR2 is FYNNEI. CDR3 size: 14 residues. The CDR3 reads CASSEQGAGETQYF. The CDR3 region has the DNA TGTGCCAGCAGTGAACAGGGGGCCGGGGAGACCCAGTACTTC.

The CDR3 nucleotides are TGTGCCAGCAGCTTAGCACCCCAGTATGGGCGGGGGCGACCGACAGATACGCAGTATTTT. This encodes CASSLAPQYGRGRPTDTQYF. The chain employs TRBV7-8 and TRBJ2-3; a possible D gene is TRBD2 (7 bases). The CDR3 covers 20 residues. The germline gives CDR1 SGHVS, CDR2 FQNEAQ. Trimming left V 0 bases short and J 3 bases short, with 25 bases between.

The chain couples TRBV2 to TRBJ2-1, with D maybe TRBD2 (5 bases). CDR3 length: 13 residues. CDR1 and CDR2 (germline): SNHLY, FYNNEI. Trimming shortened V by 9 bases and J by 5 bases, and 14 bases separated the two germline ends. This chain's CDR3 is CASGRDRNNEQFF. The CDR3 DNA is TGTGCCAGTGGACGGGATAGGAACAATGAGCAGTTCTTC. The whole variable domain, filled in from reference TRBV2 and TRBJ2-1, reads EPEVTQTPSHQVTQMGQEVILRCVPISNHLYFYWYRQILGQKVEFLVSFYNNEISEKSEIFDDQFSVERPDGSNFTLKIRSTKLEDSAMYFCASGRDRNNEQFFGPGTRLTVL.

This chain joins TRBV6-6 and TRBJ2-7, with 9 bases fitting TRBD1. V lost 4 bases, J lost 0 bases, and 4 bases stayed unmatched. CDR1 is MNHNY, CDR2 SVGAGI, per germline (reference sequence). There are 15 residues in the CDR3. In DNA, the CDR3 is TGTGCCAGCAGTTTTGGACAGGGGAGCTCCTACGAGCAGTACTTC. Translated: CASSFGQGSSYEQYF.

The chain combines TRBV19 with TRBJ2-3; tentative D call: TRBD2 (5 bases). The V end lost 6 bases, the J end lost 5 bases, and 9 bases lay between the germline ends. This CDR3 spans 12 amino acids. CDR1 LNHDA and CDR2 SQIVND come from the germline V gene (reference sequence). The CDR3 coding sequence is TGTGCCAGTAGACTAAGCGGAGATACGCAGTATTTT. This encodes CASRLSGDTQYF.

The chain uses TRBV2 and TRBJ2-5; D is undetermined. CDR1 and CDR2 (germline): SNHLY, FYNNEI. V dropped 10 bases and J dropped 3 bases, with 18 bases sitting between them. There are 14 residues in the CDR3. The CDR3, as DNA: TGTGCCACCTTACCAGCGCCGCCAAAAGAGACCCAGTACTTC. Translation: CATLPAPPKETQYF.

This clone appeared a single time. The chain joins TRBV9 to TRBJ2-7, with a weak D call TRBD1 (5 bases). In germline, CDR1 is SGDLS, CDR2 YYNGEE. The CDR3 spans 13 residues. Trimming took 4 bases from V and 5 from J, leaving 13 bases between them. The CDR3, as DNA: TGTGCCAGCAGCCTTAGGGGAACCCACGAGCAGTACTTC. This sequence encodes CASSLRGTHEQYF.

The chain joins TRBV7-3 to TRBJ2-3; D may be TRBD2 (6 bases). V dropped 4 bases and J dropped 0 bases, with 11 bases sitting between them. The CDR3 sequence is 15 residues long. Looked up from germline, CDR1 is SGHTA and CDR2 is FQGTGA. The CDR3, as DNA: TGTGCCAGCAGCTCCACGGGGGTGAGCACAGATACGCAGTATTTT. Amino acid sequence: CASSSTGVSTDTQYF.

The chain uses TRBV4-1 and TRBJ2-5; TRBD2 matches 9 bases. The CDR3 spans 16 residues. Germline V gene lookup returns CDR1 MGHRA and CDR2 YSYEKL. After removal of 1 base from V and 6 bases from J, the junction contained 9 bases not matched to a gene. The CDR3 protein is CASSQVTSGTRQTQYF. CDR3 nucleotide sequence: TGCGCCAGCAGCCAAGTGACTAGCGGCACCAGGCAGACCCAGTACTTC.

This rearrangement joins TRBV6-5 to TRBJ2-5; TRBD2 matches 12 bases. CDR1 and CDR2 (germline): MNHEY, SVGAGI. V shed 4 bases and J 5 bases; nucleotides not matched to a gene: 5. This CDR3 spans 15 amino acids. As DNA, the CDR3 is TGTGCCAGCAGTTTTTCAACTAGCGGGGGGGAGACCCAGTACTTC. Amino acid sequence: CASSFSTSGGETQYF.

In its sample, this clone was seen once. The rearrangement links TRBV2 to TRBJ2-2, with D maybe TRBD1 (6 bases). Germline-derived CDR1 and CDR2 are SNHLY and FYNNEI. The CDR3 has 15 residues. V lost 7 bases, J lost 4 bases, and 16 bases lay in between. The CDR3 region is CASIWSQGPTGELFF. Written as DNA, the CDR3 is TGTGCCAGCATTTGGTCCCAGGGGCCCACCGGGGAGCTGTTTTTT.

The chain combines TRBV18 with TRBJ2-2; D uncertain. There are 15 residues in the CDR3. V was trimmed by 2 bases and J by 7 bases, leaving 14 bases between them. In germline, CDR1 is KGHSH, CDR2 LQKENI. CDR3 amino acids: CASSPFSEAFGELFF. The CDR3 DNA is TGTGCCAGCTCACCATTTTCGGAAGCGTTCGGGGAGCTGTTTTTT.

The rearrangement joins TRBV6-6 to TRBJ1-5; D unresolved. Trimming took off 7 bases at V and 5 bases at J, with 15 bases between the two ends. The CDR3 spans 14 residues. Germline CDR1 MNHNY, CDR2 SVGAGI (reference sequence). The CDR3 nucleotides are TGTGCCAGCATGGGCACTCAAGACCATCAGCCCCAGCATTTT. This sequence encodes CASMGTQDHQPQHF.